The entry that follows covers one T cell receptor beta chain sequence. Its antigen remains unknown. RNA, once extracted, was reverse transcribed into cDNA for use as the sequencing template. Sequenced by immunoSEQ multiplex PCR; TCRdb stores in-frame clones only, minus some. In the table there are some 120,000 clones, approximately 57% of which are singletons. This specimen comes from a study of CD8+ T cells in alopecia areata. Overall study context: By percentage of affected scalp area, the severity of treated patients was scored.

Study-wide results and limits: Clonality was higher in lesional than normal scalp, especially in alopecia totalis/universalis. Association of baseline CD8+ expansion with response is uncertain owing to one nonresponder.

Germline V lookup: CDR1 SQVTM, CDR2 ANQGSEA. V lost 5 bases, J lost 6 bases, and 13 bases lay in between. CDR3 size: 12 residues. Treatment here: oral pan-JAK inhibitor, 5-10 mg twice daily. The sequence derives from a human donor with alopecia areata. The chain uses TRBV29-1 and TRBJ1-2, with D perhaps matching TRBD1 (5 bases). The sequencing here drew on CD4+ T cells sorted from blood, taken at week 4, from a patient treated with tofacitinib. The CDR3 sequence: CSVFGGGDGYTF. The DNA for the CDR3 is TGCAGCGTTTTTGGGGGAGGCGATGGCTACACCTTC.